This T cell receptor beta chain is drawn from a study of cytomegalovirus exposure and HLA in healthy donors. The CDR3 is made up of 12 amino acids. From germline, CDR1 is GTSNPN and CDR2 SVGIG (reference sequence). Deletions cut 1 base from V and 7 bases from J, with 11 bases between. This clone came up a few times. As yet, its antigen is unknown. Measured with immunoSEQ multiplex PCR; TCRdb has only the in-frame clones, and not every one. The sample contains 250,000 to 400,000 clones, 75% to 90% of which appear only once. The study, taken as a whole, reports: As confirmed in vitro, three CMV-associated chains were specific for CMV antigens. Most TCR sequences were rare, but some public TCRs occurred in many donors. Reportedly, cytomegalovirus status was diagnosed with high sensitivity and specificity. The investigators catalogued 164 TCR beta chains as cytomegalovirus-associated.

The source of this sequence is a woman aged 30 to 39 in good health and CMV-seropositive. The chain links TRBV30 to TRBJ2-7; D unresolved. The specimen was PBMCs. In DNA form, the CDR3 reads TGTGCCTGGAGTGCGGGCCTTGGGGAGCAGTACTTC. Protein product: CAWSAGLGEQYF.